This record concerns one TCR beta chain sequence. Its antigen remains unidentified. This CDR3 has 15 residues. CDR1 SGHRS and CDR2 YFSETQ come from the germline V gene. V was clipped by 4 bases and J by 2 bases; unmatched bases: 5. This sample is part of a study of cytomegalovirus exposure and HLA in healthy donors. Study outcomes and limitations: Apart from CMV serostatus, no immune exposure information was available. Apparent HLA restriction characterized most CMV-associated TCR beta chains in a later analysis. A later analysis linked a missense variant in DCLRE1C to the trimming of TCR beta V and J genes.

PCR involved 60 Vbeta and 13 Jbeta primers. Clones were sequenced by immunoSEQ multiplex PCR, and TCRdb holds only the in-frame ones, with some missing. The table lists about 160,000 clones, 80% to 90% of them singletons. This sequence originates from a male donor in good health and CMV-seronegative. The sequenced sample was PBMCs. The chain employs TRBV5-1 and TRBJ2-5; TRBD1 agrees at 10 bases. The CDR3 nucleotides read TGCGCCAGCAGCGACGGGGACAGGGGACAAGAGACCCAGTACTTC. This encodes CASSDGDRGQETQYF.